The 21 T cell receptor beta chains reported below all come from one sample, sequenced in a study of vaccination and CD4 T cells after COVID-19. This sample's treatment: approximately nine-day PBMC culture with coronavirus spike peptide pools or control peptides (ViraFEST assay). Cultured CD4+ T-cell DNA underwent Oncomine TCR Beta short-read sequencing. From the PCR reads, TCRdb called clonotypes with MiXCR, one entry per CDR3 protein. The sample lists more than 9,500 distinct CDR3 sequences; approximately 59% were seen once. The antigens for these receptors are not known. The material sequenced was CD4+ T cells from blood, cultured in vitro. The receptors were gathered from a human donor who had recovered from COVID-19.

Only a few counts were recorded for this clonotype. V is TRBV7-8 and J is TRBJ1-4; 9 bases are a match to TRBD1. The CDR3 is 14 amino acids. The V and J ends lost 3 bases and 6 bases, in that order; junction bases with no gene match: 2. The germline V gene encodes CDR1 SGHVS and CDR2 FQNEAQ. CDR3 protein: CASSLWTGDEKLFF. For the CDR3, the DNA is TGTGCCAGCAGCTTGTGGACAGGGGATGAAAAACTGTTTTTT. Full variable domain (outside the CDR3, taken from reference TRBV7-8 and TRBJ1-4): GAGVSQSPRYKVAKRGQDVALRCDPISGHVSLFWYQQALGQGPEFLTYFQNEAQLDKSGLPSDRFFAERPEGSVSTLKIQRTQQEDSAVYLCASSLWTGDEKLFFGSGTQLSVL.

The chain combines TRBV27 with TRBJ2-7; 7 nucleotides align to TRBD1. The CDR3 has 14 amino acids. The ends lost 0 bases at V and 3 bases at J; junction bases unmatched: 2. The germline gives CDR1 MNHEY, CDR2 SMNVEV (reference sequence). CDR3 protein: CASSLSDRIYEQYF. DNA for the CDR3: TGTGCCAGCAGTTTATCGGACAGGATCTACGAGCAGTACTTC.

CDR3 nucleotide sequence: TGTGCCAGCAGTGGGACGCAAGAGACCCAGTACTTC. It is translated as CASSGTQETQYF. The rearrangement links TRBV12-3 or TRBV12-4 to TRBJ2-5; TRBD1 or TRBD2 may be the D gene (5 bases each). Between the trimmed V and J ends, which lost 5 bases and 2 bases, there was a span of 6 bases. The CDR3 consists of 12 residues.

Here the CDR3 DNA reads TGTGCCAGCAGTCCAAGTCGGCGGGTCCAAGAGACCCAGTACTTC. It is translated as CASSPSRRVQETQYF. The V and J genes are TRBV28 and TRBJ2-5; D may be TRBD2 (5 bases). This CDR3 is built from 15 residues. Per germline, CDR1 MDHEN and CDR2 SYDVKM. V was trimmed by 5 bases and J by 1 base, leaving 14 bases between them.

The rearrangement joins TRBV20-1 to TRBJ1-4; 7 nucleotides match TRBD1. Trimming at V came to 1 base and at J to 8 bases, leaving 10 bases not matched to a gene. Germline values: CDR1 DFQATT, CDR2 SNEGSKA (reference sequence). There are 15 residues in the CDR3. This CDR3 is CSARGGQVPGEKLFF. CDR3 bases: TGCAGTGCTAGAGGCGGACAGGTCCCGGGCGAAAAACTGTTTTTT.

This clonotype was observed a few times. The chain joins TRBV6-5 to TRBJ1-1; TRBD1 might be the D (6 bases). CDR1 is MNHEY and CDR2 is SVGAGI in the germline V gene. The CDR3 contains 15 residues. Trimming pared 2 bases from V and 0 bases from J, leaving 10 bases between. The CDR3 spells CASSYGHRVNTEAFF. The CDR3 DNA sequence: TGTGCCAGCAGTTACGGGCACAGGGTGAACACTGAAGCTTTCTTT.

CDR3 residues: CASSLGQSPVYGYTF. CDR3 coding DNA: TGTGCCAGCAGCTTGGGCCAGTCCCCCGTCTATGGCTACACCTTC. V usage is TRBV7-9 and J usage is TRBJ1-2; D is unresolved. Germline V gene sequence: CDR1 SEHNR, CDR2 FQNEAQ (reference sequence). Trimming left V 3 bases short and J 4 bases short, with 15 bases between. This CDR3 comprises 15 residues. Full variable domain (rest looked up from reference TRBV7-9 and TRBJ1-2): DTGVSQNPRHKITKRGQNVTFRCDPISEHNRLYWYRQTLGQGPEFLTYFQNEAQLEKSRLLSDRFSAERPKGSFSTLEIQRTEQGDSAMYLCASSLGQSPVYGYTFGSGTRLTVV.

The CDR3 bases are TGCAGTGCTAGAGATGCGCGGGAGGTAAATGAGCAGTTCTTC. It specifies CSARDAREVNEQFF. The J gene is TRBJ2-1, the V gene TRBV20-1; TRBD2 agrees at 8 bases. CDR3 length: 14 residues. Trimming took 0 bases from V and 7 from J; bases not matched to a gene: 5. Per germline, CDR1 DFQATT and CDR2 SNEGSKA (reference sequence).

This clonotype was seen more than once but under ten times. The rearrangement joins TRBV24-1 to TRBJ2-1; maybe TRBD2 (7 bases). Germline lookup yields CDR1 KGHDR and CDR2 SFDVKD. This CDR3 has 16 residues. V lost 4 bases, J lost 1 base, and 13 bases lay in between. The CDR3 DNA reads TGTGCCACCAGTGACTTCGCGGGGGCATCCTACAATGAGCAGTTCTTC. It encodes CATSDFAGASYNEQFF.

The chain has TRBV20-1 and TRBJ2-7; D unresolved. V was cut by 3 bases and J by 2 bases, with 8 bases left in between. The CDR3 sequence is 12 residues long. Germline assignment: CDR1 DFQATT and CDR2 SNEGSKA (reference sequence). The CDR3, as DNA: TGCAGTGCTAGTGACGGCACCTACGAGCAGTACTTC. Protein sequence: CSASDGTYEQYF.

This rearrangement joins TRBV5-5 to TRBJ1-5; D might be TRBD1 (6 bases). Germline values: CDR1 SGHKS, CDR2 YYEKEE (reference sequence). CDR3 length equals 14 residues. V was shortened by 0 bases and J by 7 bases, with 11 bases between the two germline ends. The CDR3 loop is CASSLDGGQQPQHF. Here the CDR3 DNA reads TGTGCCAGCAGCTTGGATGGGGGACAACAGCCCCAGCATTTT. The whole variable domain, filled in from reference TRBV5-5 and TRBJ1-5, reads DAGVTQSPTHLIKTRGQQVTLRCSPISGHKSVSWYQQVLGQGPQFIFQYYEKEERGRGNFPDRFSARQFPNYSSELNVNALLLGDSALYLCASSLDGGQQPQHFGDGTRLSIL.

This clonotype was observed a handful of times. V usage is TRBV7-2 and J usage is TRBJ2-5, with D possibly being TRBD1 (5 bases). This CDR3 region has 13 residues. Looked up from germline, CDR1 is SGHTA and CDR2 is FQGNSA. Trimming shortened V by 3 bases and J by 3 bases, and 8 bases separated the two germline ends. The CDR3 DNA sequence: TGTGCCAGCAGCTTGGGGCAAGAAGAGACCCAGTACTTC. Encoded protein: CASSLGQEETQYF.

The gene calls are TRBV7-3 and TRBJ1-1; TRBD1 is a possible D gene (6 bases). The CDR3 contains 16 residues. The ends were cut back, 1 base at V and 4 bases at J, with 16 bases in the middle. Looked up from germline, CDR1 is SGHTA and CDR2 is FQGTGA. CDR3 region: CASSLMGIQGGTEAFF. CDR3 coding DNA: TGTGCCAGCAGCTTAATGGGTATACAGGGTGGCACTGAAGCTTTCTTT. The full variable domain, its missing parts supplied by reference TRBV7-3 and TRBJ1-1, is GAGVSQTPSNKVTEKGKYVELRCDPISGHTALYWYRQSLGQGPEFLIYFQGTGAADDSGLPNDRFFAVRPEGSVSTLKIQRTERGDSAVYLCASSLMGIQGGTEAFFGQGTRLTVV.

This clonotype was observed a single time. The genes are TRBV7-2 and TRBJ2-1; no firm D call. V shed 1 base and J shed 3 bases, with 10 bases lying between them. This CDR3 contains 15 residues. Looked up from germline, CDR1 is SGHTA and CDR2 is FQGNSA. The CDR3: CASSLGAARYNEQFF. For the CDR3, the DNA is TGTGCCAGCAGCTTAGGGGCCGCGCGCTACAATGAGCAGTTCTTC.

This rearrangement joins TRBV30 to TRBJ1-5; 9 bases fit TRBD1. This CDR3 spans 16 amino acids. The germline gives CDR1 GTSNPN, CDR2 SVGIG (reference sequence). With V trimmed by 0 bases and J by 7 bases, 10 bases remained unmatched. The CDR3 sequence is CAWSVWGQGLVQPQHF. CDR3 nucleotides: TGTGCCTGGAGTGTTTGGGGACAGGGATTGGTACAGCCCCAGCATTTT.

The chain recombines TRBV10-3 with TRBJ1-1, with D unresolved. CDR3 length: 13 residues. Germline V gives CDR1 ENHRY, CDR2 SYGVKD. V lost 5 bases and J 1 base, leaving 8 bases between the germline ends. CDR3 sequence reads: CAISPQGNTEAFF. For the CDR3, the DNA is TGTGCCATCAGTCCCCAAGGGAACACTGAAGCTTTCTTT.

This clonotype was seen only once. The chain's CDR3 is CAISDPGLDNEQFF. In nucleotides, the CDR3 is TGTGCCATCAGTGACCCGGGACTAGACAATGAGCAGTTCTTC. This chain links TRBV10-3 with TRBJ2-1; 8 nucleotides line up with TRBD2. Trimming cost V 3 bases and J 5 bases; bases outside gene matches: 3. The CDR3 extends over 14 amino acids. The germline V gene encodes CDR1 ENHRY and CDR2 SYGVKD.

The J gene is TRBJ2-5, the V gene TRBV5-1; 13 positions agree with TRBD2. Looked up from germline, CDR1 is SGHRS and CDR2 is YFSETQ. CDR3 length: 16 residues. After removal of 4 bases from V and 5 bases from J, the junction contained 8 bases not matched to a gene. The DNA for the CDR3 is TGCGCCAGCAGCGGGCGGACTAGCGGGAGTATGGAGACCCAGTACTTC. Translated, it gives CASSGRTSGSMETQYF.

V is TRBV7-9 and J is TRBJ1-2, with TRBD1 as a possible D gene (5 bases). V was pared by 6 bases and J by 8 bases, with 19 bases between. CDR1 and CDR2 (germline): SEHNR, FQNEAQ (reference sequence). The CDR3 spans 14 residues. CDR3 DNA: TGTGCCAGCAGACCGGACACCCTAGCGTCGGGCTACACCTTC. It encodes CASRPDTLASGYTF.

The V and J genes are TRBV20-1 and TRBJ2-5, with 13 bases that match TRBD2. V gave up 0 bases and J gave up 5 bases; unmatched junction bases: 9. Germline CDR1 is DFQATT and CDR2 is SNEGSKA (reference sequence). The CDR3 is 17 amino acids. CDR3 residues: CSARDWTSGSDVETQYF. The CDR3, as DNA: TGCAGTGCTAGAGATTGGACTAGCGGGAGTGATGTGGAGACCCAGTACTTC.

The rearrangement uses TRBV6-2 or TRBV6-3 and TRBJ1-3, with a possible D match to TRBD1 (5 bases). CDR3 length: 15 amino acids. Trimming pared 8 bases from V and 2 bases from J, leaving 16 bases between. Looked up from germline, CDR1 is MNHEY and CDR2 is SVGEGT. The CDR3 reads CASATRVLPGNTIYF. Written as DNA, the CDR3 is TGTGCCAGCGCTACCAGGGTCTTGCCTGGAAACACCATATATTTT.